These 8 T cell receptor beta chains were all obtained from the same sample, sequenced in a study of blood T cells in healthy people across ages. The use of a sample-barcoded 5' primer and a J-beta primer mix characterized a second PCR of roughly 7 to 12 cycles. TCRdb analysed the 5' RACE reads with MiXCR anew, one entry per CDR3 protein. The sample carries more than 650,000 distinct CDR3 sequences, roughly 24% recorded once. The sample was also linked to a second study, of T cells of mothers and their children.

Input material: blood. The source is a boy aged 10-17 years in good health.

Only a few counts were recorded for this clonotype. V usage is TRBV12-3 or TRBV12-4 and J usage is TRBJ1-5; tentative D call: TRBD1 (5 bases). Between the trimmed V and J ends, which lost 3 bases and 4 bases, there was a span of 13 bases. The CDR3 is made up of 15 amino acids. The CDR3 loop is CASSFGGGRNQPQHF. The DNA for the CDR3 is TGTGCCAGCAGTTTTGGGGGGGGGAGAAATCAGCCCCAGCATTTT.

This clonotype was detected only once. The chain employs TRBV9 and TRBJ1-1; a weak D match, TRBD1 (6 bases). V lost 1 base to trimming and J lost 0 bases, with 10 bases between them. This CDR3 has 15 residues. The V gene's germline CDR1 is SGDLS and CDR2 YYNGEE. The CDR3: CASSVQGTLNTEAFF. CDR3 in DNA: TGTGCCAGCAGCGTACAGGGGACCCTGAACACTGAAGCTTTCTTT.

This clonotype showed up just a few times. The chain recombines TRBV5-5 with TRBJ2-7, with 7 bases identical to TRBD2. CDR3 size: 16 residues. From germline, CDR1 is SGHKS and CDR2 YYEKEE (reference sequence). V gave up 1 base and J gave up 5 bases; unmatched junction bases: 12. This CDR3 is CASSLRFAGLDNEQYF. CDR3 nucleotides: TGTGCCAGCAGCTTGCGGTTCGCCGGACTAGACAACGAGCAGTACTTC.

This clonotype was counted many times. This rearrangement joins TRBV29-1 to TRBJ2-7, with D uncertain. The V gene's germline CDR1 is SQVTM and CDR2 ANQGSEA. The CDR3 loop spans 14 amino acids. The ends were cut back, 1 base at V and 3 bases at J, with 13 bases in the middle. CDR3 DNA: TGCAGCGTTGAAGGGGAATTTGGGATCTACGAGCAGTACTTC. Amino acid sequence: CSVEGEFGIYEQYF.

This clonotype showed up just a few times. J is TRBJ1-1 and V is TRBV6-5, with D possibly TRBD1 on 5 matching bases. Per the germline V gene, CDR1 is MNHEY and CDR2 is SVGAGI. The CDR3 runs 14 residues. The V end lost 6 bases, the J end lost 6 bases, and 17 bases lay between the germline ends. Here the CDR3 reads CASSSVARGPEAFF. Here the CDR3 DNA reads TGTGCCAGCAGCTCCGTGGCCCGGGGACCTGAAGCTTTCTTT.

This clonotype was observed a single time. V and J are TRBV20-1 and TRBJ1-6, with 8 bases that match TRBD1. Germline V gene data show CDR1 as DFQATT and CDR2 as SNEGSKA (reference sequence). The CDR3 length is 14 residues. V lost 6 bases and J lost 6; bases outside the gene matches: 7. The CDR3 DNA follows: TGCAGTGCCCCAAATGGACAGGGTAATTCACCCCTCCACTTT. This sequence encodes CSAPNGQGNSPLHF.

This clonotype occurred a few times. This chain uses TRBV20-1 with TRBJ2-5, with D possibly TRBD2 on 5 matching bases. V lost 6 bases, J lost 9 bases, and 20 bases lay in between. Germline V lookup: CDR1 DFQATT, CDR2 SNEGSKA (reference sequence). This CDR3 has 13 amino acids. CDR3 sequence: CSAPEEGTEAQYF. The CDR3 DNA sequence: TGCAGTGCGCCTGAAGAGGGCACGGAGGCCCAGTACTTC.

The chain has TRBV27 and TRBJ1-4; D gene ambiguous. The CDR3 has 14 amino acids. Germline CDR1 and CDR2: MNHEY and SMNVEV (reference sequence). Deletions cut 5 bases from V and 4 bases from J, with 11 bases between. DNA of the CDR3: TGTGCCAGCAGTCGTGCGGGGTTTAATGAAAAACTGTTTTTT. This encodes CASSRAGFNEKLFF.